Presented here are 4 T cell receptor beta chains from one specimen sequenced in a study of T cell changes during pregnancy in multiple sclerosis. The protocol was immunoSEQ multiplex PCR, while the TCRdb copy is restricted to in-frame clones and leaves out a portion. Altogether around 96,000 clones are present, almost 95% being singletons, with the ten largest covering 2.2%. The sample in question was peripheral blood, obtained in the third trimester of pregnancy. These receptors all come from a female donor with multiple sclerosis, enrolled in a pregnancy study.

This rearrangement joins TRBV11-2 to TRBJ2-3; D possibly corresponds to TRBD2 (7 bases). Trimming left V 1 base short and J 3 bases short, with 23 bases between. The CDR3 sequence is 19 residues long. CDR1 and CDR2 from the germline V gene are SGHAT and FQNNGV. The DNA of the CDR3 is TGTGCCAGCAGCTTAGGCGGTGGGGCCGGGCGGGGGCGGACAGATACGCAGTATTTT. It encodes CASSLGGGAGRGRTDTQYF.

J is TRBJ2-1 and V is TRBV11-2; maybe TRBD2 (6 bases). The CDR3 consists of 14 residues. V dropped 1 base and J dropped 8 bases, with 12 bases sitting between them. Germline CDR1 and CDR2: SGHAT and FQNNGV. For the CDR3, the DNA is TGTGCCAGCAGCTTAGGCGGCGGGGTGGATGAGCAGTTCTTC. Encoded protein: CASSLGGGVDEQFF. The full variable domain, in which reference TRBV11-2 and TRBJ2-1 provide the parts outside the CDR3, is EAGVAQSPRYKIIEKRQSVAFWCNPISGHATLYWYQQILGQGPKLLIQFQNNGVVDDSQLPKDRFSAERLKGVDSTLKIQPAKLEDSAVYLCASSLGGGVDEQFFGPGTRLTVL.

This chain joins TRBV7-6 and TRBJ1-2; 7 bases are shared with TRBD1. CDR1 is SGHVS and CDR2 is FNYEAQ in the germline V gene. The CDR3 is 16 amino acids. The V and J ends lost 0 bases and 5 bases, in that order; junction bases with no gene match: 9. Written as DNA, the CDR3 is TGTGCCAGCAGCTTAGCACTAGGACAGGCGGGTTATGGCTACACCTTC. Translation: CASSLALGQAGYGYTF.

This clone was picked up one time. This rearrangement joins TRBV29-1 to TRBJ1-2; 8 bases agree with TRBD1. CDR3 length equals 14 residues. The V segment lost 4 bases and the J segment 7 bases; nucleotides outside the gene matches: 11. The V gene's germline CDR1 is SQVTM and CDR2 ANQGSEA. The CDR3 is CSVGQGAKSGGYTF. The CDR3 bases are TGCAGCGTTGGTCAGGGGGCGAAAAGTGGTGGCTACACCTTC.